Below are 16 T cell receptor beta chains sequenced from a single sample in a study of response to subunit inactivated influenza vaccine. TCRdb reprocessed the RT-PCR reads via MiXCR and lists one record per CDR3 protein. The sample has roughly 630,000 distinct CDR3 sequences; roughly 15% are singletons. Here the sequenced sample was PBMCs from blood, taken 14 days before vaccination. Receptors originate from a man aged 45 to 65 who received an inactivated influenza vaccine.

The J gene is TRBJ2-1, the V gene TRBV20-1, with 7 bases aligning to TRBD2. This CDR3 has 16 residues. The V and J ends lost 1 base and 4 bases, in that order; junction bases with no gene match: 10. Germline V gives CDR1 DFQATT, CDR2 SNEGSKA (reference sequence). For the CDR3, the DNA is TGCAGTGCTAGAGTGCGGGGCGGGAGTGGGTACAATGAGCAGTTCTTC. This translates into CSARVRGGSGYNEQFF.

The chain couples TRBV20-1 to TRBJ1-2; 10 bases match TRBD1. Looked up from germline, CDR1 is DFQATT and CDR2 is SNEGSKA (reference sequence). The CDR3 totals 16 residues. V was pared by 0 bases and J by 6 bases, with 10 bases of the junction left unmatched. In nucleotides, the CDR3 is TGCAGTGCTAGAGATTTCGGGACAGGGGTAGGAGATGGCTACACCTTC. It encodes CSARDFGTGVGDGYTF.

This clonotype was picked up a small number of times. The CDR3 DNA sequence: TGTGCCAGCAGAGATACAGCGAGCTCCTACAATGAGCAGTTCTTC. Translated: CASRDTASSYNEQFF. The gene calls are TRBV2 and TRBJ2-1; D call uncertain. V lost 6 bases and J 0 bases, leaving 12 bases between the germline ends. Germline V gene lookup returns CDR1 SNHLY and CDR2 FYNNEI. This CDR3 comprises 15 residues.

The chain links TRBV2 to TRBJ2-7, with 12 bases identical to TRBD1. Germline lookup yields CDR1 SNHLY and CDR2 FYNNEI. This CDR3 is built from 15 residues. The trim removed 5 bases at V and 7 bases at J, leaving 9 bases unmatched. In DNA, the CDR3 is TGTGCCAGCAGTTACCGGGACAGGGGGCAGGGTGAGCAGTACTTC. Protein sequence: CASSYRDRGQGEQYF. Drawing the rest from reference TRBV2 and TRBJ2-7, the complete variable domain is EPEVTQTPSHQVTQMGQEVILRCVPISNHLYFYWYRQILGQKVEFLVSFYNNEISEKSEIFDDQFSVERPDGSNFTLKIRSTKLEDSAMYFCASSYRDRGQGEQYFGPGTRLTVT.

In this sample, this clonotype turned up a few times. This rearrangement joins TRBV29-1 to TRBJ2-5; 12 positions agree with TRBD2. Germline CDR1 SQVTM, CDR2 ANQGSEA. This CDR3 spans 13 amino acids. V dropped 4 bases and J dropped 5; count of bases not matched to a gene: 2. For the CDR3, the DNA is TGCAGCGTTGGACTAGCGGGAGTGGAGACCCAGTACTTC. Its translation is CSVGLAGVETQYF. The full variable domain, in which reference TRBV29-1 and TRBJ2-5 provide the parts outside the CDR3, is SAVISQKPSRDICQRGTSLTIQCQVDSQVTMMFWYRQQPGQSLTLIATANQGSEATYESGFVIDKFPISRPNLTFSTLTVSNMSPEDSSIYLCSVGLAGVETQYFGPGTRLLVL.

J is TRBJ2-7 and V is TRBV29-1; D might be TRBD1 or TRBD2, each matching 6 bases. The CDR3 is 13 amino acids. Germline V lookup: CDR1 SQVTM, CDR2 ANQGSEA. V was clipped by 6 bases and J by 6 bases, with 18 bases between them. CDR3 region: CSVDGGRLGEQYF. CDR3 coding DNA: TGCAGCGTGGATGGGGGGCGGTTGGGCGAGCAGTACTTC.

The rearrangement links TRBV28 to TRBJ2-7; D is undetermined. Germline-derived CDR1 and CDR2 are MDHEN and SYDVKM. Trimming pared 2 bases from V and 4 bases from J, leaving 12 bases between. CDR3 length equals 14 residues. CDR3: CASSLPSAAYEQYF. The CDR3 nucleotides read TGTGCCAGCAGTTTACCCTCGGCGGCTTACGAGCAGTACTTC.

The rearrangement uses TRBV7-2 and TRBJ1-2, with 9 bases identical to TRBD1. Looked up from germline, CDR1 is SGHTA and CDR2 is FQGNSA. J gave up 8 bases and V 0 bases, and 7 bases lay outside the gene matches. This CDR3 has 15 amino acids. The DNA for the CDR3 is TGTGCCAGCAGCTTAGCACAGGGGGCTTTTGGGGGCTACACCTTC. This encodes CASSLAQGAFGGYTF.

At least ten counts were recorded for this clonotype. V is TRBV28 and J is TRBJ2-7, with unresolved D. Germline assignment: CDR1 MDHEN and CDR2 SYDVKM. The CDR3 consists of 15 residues. The V end lost 6 bases, the J end lost 3 bases, and 18 bases lay between the germline ends. Here the CDR3 reads CASSPTIRGDYEQYF. As DNA, the CDR3 is TGTGCCAGCAGCCCGACAATTCGCGGCGACTACGAGCAGTACTTC.

The V call is TRBV10-1, the J call TRBJ2-1, with 10 bases identical to TRBD2. The CDR3 totals 14 residues. CDR1 WNHNN and CDR2 SYGVQD come from the germline V gene (reference sequence). V was pared by 7 bases and J by 7 bases, with 7 bases of the junction left unmatched. The CDR3 DNA reads as TGCGCCAGCACAAGCGGGGGGGCCGGTAATGAGCAGTTCTTC. This encodes CASTSGGAGNEQFF.

The genes are TRBV12-3 or TRBV12-4 and TRBJ2-1, with D perhaps matching TRBD1 (5 bases). This CDR3 is built from 13 residues. Between the trimmed V and J ends, which lost 5 bases and 9 bases, there was a span of 14 bases. The CDR3 coding sequence is TGTGCCAGCAGTCCCCAGGCTAGGGGTGAGCAGTTCTTC. This sequence encodes CASSPQARGEQFF.

The chain uses TRBV7-8 and TRBJ2-5; D gene uncertain. CDR3 size: 15 residues. Trimming shortened V by 0 bases and J by 5 bases, and 13 bases separated the two germline ends. The germline V gene has CDR1 SGHVS and CDR2 FQNEAQ. The CDR3, as DNA: TGTGCCAGCAGCTTAGCTTTCAGTATGAGGGAGACCCAGTACTTC. Protein sequence: CASSLAFSMRETQYF.

The V and J genes are TRBV12-3 or TRBV12-4 and TRBJ2-3, with D unresolved. The CDR3 contains 18 residues. Deletions cut 2 bases from V and 0 bases from J, with 18 bases between. This chain's CDR3 is CASSLRFGLPLSTDTQYF. For the CDR3, the DNA is TGTGCCAGCAGTTTACGTTTTGGGCTCCCCCTTAGCACAGATACGCAGTATTTT.

The rearrangement uses TRBV20-1 and TRBJ1-2; 9 positions agree with TRBD1. V lost 3 bases to trimming and J lost 5 bases; unmatched junction nucleotides: 4. CDR1 and CDR2 (germline): DFQATT, SNEGSKA (reference sequence). The CDR3 is made up of 13 amino acids. The CDR3 DNA reads as TGCAGTGCTAGTACAGGGGGCAGATATGGCTACACCTTC. Translation gives CSASTGGRYGYTF.

This clonotype came up a few times. The chain links TRBV2 to TRBJ2-1, with D unclear. The CDR3 is 14 amino acids. Germline assignment: CDR1 SNHLY and CDR2 FYNNEI. Trimming shortened V by 4 bases and J by 6 bases, and 13 bases separated the two germline ends. The CDR3 sequence is CASSGSFPGNEQFF. The CDR3 DNA follows: TGTGCCAGCAGTGGGAGCTTCCCTGGCAATGAGCAGTTCTTC.

This clonotype was seen ten or more times. V gene TRBV12-3 or TRBV12-4 combines with J gene TRBJ2-5; no definite D call. Trimming removed 0 bases from V and 3 bases from J, with 11 bases in between. The CDR3 extends over 15 amino acids. The CDR3 bases are TGTGCCAGCAGTTTAGCGTTAAGAAAGAAAGAGACCCAGTACTTC. This encodes CASSLALRKKETQYF.